The rows below give T cell receptor beta chains drawn from one sample of a study of T cell responses to AZD1222 COVID-19 vaccine. Sequencing was performed with immunoSEQ multiplex PCR; in TCRdb, only in-frame clones are kept and a portion is missing. The top ten clones hold approximately 5% of a sample with around 89,000 clones, around nine tenths of them seen once. The sequencing used peripheral blood, collected 28 days after the second AZD1222 dose. These receptor sequences come from an adult who received the AZD1222 COVID-19 vaccine. The CDR3 runs from the conserved cysteine through the conserved F or W. The order of the fields is J gene, V gene, clone size, D gene, CDR3 DNA, CDR3 protein. D genes are given only for firm matches. A row's size may be missing; if present it is once, few, many or a size class.

TRBJ2-1 | TRBV9 | NA | TRBD2 | TGTGCCAGCAGCCCCGGCGGGGGCTCCTACAATGAGCAGTTCTTC | CASSPGGGSYNEQFF
TRBJ1-2 | TRBV6-5 | NA | TRBD1 | TGTGCCAGCAGTTACAGGGGGCTCGGATATGGCTACACCTTC | CASSYRGLGYGYTF
TRBJ1-1 | TRBV5-4 | NA | NA | TGTGCCAGCAGCTTGGGAGGGGCGACCACTGAAGCTTTCTTT | CASSLGGATTEAFF
TRBJ2-7 | TRBV18 | NA | NA | TGTGCCAGCTCACCCGCATCCGAGCAGTACTTC | CASSPASEQYF
TRBJ1-1 | TRBV18 | NA | NA | TGTGCCAGCTCACTCGACTGGGGCACTGAAGCTTTCTTT | CASSLDWGTEAFF
TRBJ1-6 | TRBV30 | NA | NA | TGTGCCTGGCGTGTGACCGGGTCCTATAATTCACCCCTCCACTTT | CAWRVTGSYNSPLHF
TRBJ1-2 | TRBV9 | once | NA | TGTGCCAGCAGCGTAGCCCAGATGGGTGGTGGCTACACCTTC | CASSVAQMGGGYTF
TRBJ1-1 | TRBV9 | NA | NA | TGTGCCAGCAGCCCGAGACAGGTCTGGGACACTGAAGCTTTCTTT | CASSPRQVWDTEAFF
TRBJ1-1 | TRBV7-9 | NA | NA | TGTGCCAGCAGCTCACCTTTTGGCACTGAAGCTTTCTTT | CASSSPFGTEAFF
TRBJ2-2 | TRBV5-4 | NA | NA | TGTGCCAGCAGCTCGACCGGGACCGTGAACACCGGGGAGCTGTTTTTT | CASSSTGTVNTGELFF
TRBJ2-2 | TRBV2 | NA | TRBD2 | TGTGCCAGCATCGGACTAGCAAACACCGGGGAGCTGTTTTTT | CASIGLANTGELFF
TRBJ1-4 | TRBV5-1 | NA | NA | TGCGCCAGCAGCAGAACCGGGACGGAAAATGAAAAACTGTTTTTT | CASSRTGTENEKLFF
TRBJ2-3 | TRBV9 | NA | TRBD2 | TGTGCCAGCACCAGCTTCGCGGGGGGCACAGATACGCAGTATTTT | CASTSFAGGTDTQYF
TRBJ2-7 | TRBV30 | NA | TRBD1 | TGTGCCTGGAGTGGGACAGGTTACGAGCAGTACTTC | CAWSGTGYEQYF
TRBJ2-7 | TRBV18 | NA | TRBD2 | TGTGCCAGCTCACCGGGACTAGCGGGGACTCGGTCTCGGGGCGAGCAGTACTTC | CASSPGLAGTRSRGEQYF
TRBJ1-1 | TRBV7-9 | NA | TRBD1 | TGTGCCAGCTTGCCGCCGGTGACAGGGAAAAGCGTGAACACTGAAGCTTTCTTT | CASLPPVTGKSVNTEAFF
TRBJ1-1 | TRBV29-1 | once | NA | TGCAGCGTTGGATTAGGTAGGGGGAGGACTGAAGCTTTCTTT | CSVGLGRGRTEAFF
TRBJ1-6 | TRBV7-8 | NA | TRBD1 | TGTGCCAGCAGCTTTGGACAGGGCAGTAATTCACCCCTCCACTTT | CASSFGQGSNSPLHF
TRBJ2-2 | TRBV7-2 | NA | TRBD2 | TGTGCCAGCAGCTTATCCCGGCTAGCGGGGCCCAACACCGGGGAGCTGTTTTTT | CASSLSRLAGPNTGELFF
TRBJ1-1 | TRBV19 | few | NA | TGTGCCAGTAGTATTGGCCTCTCGGGGGTTGAAGCTTTCTTT | CASSIGLSGVEAFF
TRBJ2-1 | TRBV7-3 | NA | NA | TGTGCCAGCAGCTTAAGCAGGAACCCCTACAATGAGCAGTTCTTC | CASSLSRNPYNEQFF
TRBJ1-1 | TRBV4-1 | NA | TRBD1 | TGCGCCAGCCGACAGGGAGGGCTGAACACTGAAGCTTTCTTT | CASRQGGLNTEAFF
TRBJ1-1 | TRBV11-2 | NA | NA | TGTGCCAGCAGCTTCTCCGACAGGAGGAGCGCCACTGAAGCTTTCTTT | CASSFSDRRSATEAFF
TRBJ2-2 | TRBV19 | NA | NA | TGTGCCATTCGGGACACAGCGAACACCGGGGAGCTGTTTTTT | CAIRDTANTGELFF
TRBJ1-5 | TRBV2 | NA | NA | TGTGCCAGCAGTGAGGGGGAGGGTCAGCCCCAGCATTTT | CASSEGEGQPQHF
TRBJ1-3 | TRBV5-8 | NA | NA | TGTGCCAGCAGCTTGGGAGGGGTTGCTGGAAACACCATATATTTT | CASSLGGVAGNTIYF
TRBJ1-5 | TRBV10-3 | NA | NA | TGTGCCATCCGTTCCGGCAGTCTGAGGGGCAATCAGCCCCAGCATTTT | CAIRSGSLRGNQPQHF
TRBJ1-4 | TRBV19 | NA | NA | TGTGCCAGTAGTATCCCGGGCGGCACAACTAATGAAAAACTGTTTTTT | CASSIPGGTTNEKLFF
TRBJ2-7 | TRBV7-9 | medium-sized | NA | TGTGCCAGCAGCTCGTGGACAGCCTACGAGCAGTACTTC | CASSSWTAYEQYF
TRBJ1-4 | TRBV4-2 | NA | NA | TGTGCCAGCAACACGGATTCCTCTAATGAAAAACTGTTTTTT | CASNTDSSNEKLFF
TRBJ2-3 | TRBV5-1 | NA | NA | TGCGCCAGCAGCTTGGGGACTAGCACAGATACGCAGTATTTT | CASSLGTSTDTQYF
TRBJ1-1 | TRBV29-1 | NA | NA | TGCAGCGTTGAACCAGGGCCTGAAGCTTTCTTT | CSVEPGPEAFF
TRBJ1-2 | TRBV18 | NA | NA | TGTGCCAGCTCAACCGGACAGATCTATGGCTACACCTTC | CASSTGQIYGYTF
TRBJ1-4 | TRBV28 | few | TRBD1 | TGTGCCAGCAGTTTAAGGGGACAGGGTGAAGAAAAACTGTTTTTT | CASSLRGQGEEKLFF
TRBJ2-1 | TRBV19 | NA | NA | TGTGCCAGTAGTATAGATCGGAGGTCCATGGGCGAGCAGTTCTTC | CASSIDRRSMGEQFF
TRBJ2-1 | TRBV2 | NA | NA | TGTGCCAGCAGTGAAAGGGGTATTGAGCAGTTCTTC | CASSERGIEQFF
TRBJ2-7 | TRBV27 | NA | NA | TGTGCCAGCGCCCCGGGAGCGGGCTACGAGCAGTACTTC | CASAPGAGYEQYF
TRBJ1-1 | TRBV30 | NA | NA | TGTGCCTGGAGTGGGTCTGAAGCTTTCTTT | CAWSGSEAFF
TRBJ1-4 | TRBV7-2 | NA | NA | TGTGCCAGCAGCCAGGACGGGGACCTTAATGAAAAACTGTTTTTT | CASSQDGDLNEKLFF
TRBJ1-1 | TRBV4-1 | NA | TRBD1 | TGCGCCAGCAGCCAAGGGAGAGGGGGCGGGAACACTGAAGCTTTCTTT | CASSQGRGGGNTEAFF
TRBJ2-1 | TRBV7-6 | NA | NA | TGTGCCAGCACATCACAGGGGGGGCGTGGGTACAATGAGCAGTTCTTC | CASTSQGGRGYNEQFF
TRBJ2-7 | TRBV7-8 | NA | NA | TGTGCCAGCAGCCCCCCGCAGGTGTTCTACGAGCAGTACTTC | CASSPPQVFYEQYF
TRBJ2-7 | TRBV25-1 | NA | TRBD1 | TGTGCCAGCAGCTACCCAGGGGGCTACTACGAGCAGTACTTC | CASSYPGGYYEQYF